This T cell receptor (beta chain) was retrieved from a study of shared clonotypes between healthy human individuals. Study-wide context: Donor ages ranged 18 to 49 years: a couple of women, three men. For every donor, three CD4 naive, three CD4 memory, two CD8 naive and one CD8 memory plates were used. Study-wide points: Non-shared clonotypes had lower generation probabilities than clonotypes shared by all four sorted-subset donors. At large depth, rarefaction still showed sorted-subset sequencing to be incomplete.

This clone was seen only once. No antigen is known for it. TCRdb's copy holds only in-frame clones and misses some; the assay was immunoSEQ multiplex PCR. The top ten clones hold around 1.7% of a sample with about 2.1 million clones, 93% of them seen once. In the naive CD8 group, cells lacked CD45RO and were positively selected for CCR7, so terminally differentiated effector memory CD45RA+ cells were left out. The source of this sequence is a young man in good health. Some clones in this sample may be carry-over from other donors' samples. The sequencing input was naive CD8+ T cells from PBMCs.

CDR3 loop: CASSQDRAVYNEQFF. The CDR3 DNA reads as TGCGCCAGCAGCCAAGATAGAGCAGTTTACAATGAGCAGTTCTTC. This chain uses TRBV4-3 with TRBJ2-1; D gene unclear. V dropped 0 bases and J dropped 4 bases, with 10 bases sitting between them. This CDR3 region has 15 residues. CDR1 and CDR2 from the germline V gene are LGHNA and YSLEER.